These T cell receptor beta chains were read from a single sample in a study of early stage breast cancer tumors. Sequencing was performed with immunoSEQ multiplex PCR; in TCRdb, only in-frame clones are kept and a portion is missing. The repertoire consists of around 10,000 clones, with roughly 60% occurring once and the leading ten covering 12%. Sample: breast tumor tissue. All receptors come from a person aged 60 to 70 with breast cancer. The CDR3 runs from the conserved cysteine through the conserved F or W. The D gene is left open where the match is weak. Clone size is stated in some rows and not others, as once, few, many or a class when expanded.

d_call,v_call,clone_size,j_call,cdr3_nt,cdr3_aa
TRBD2,TRBV5-1,few,TRBJ2-5,TGCGCCAGCAGGCCGGGACTAGCGCAAGAGACCCAGTACTTC,CASRPGLAQETQYF
-,TRBV7-3,-,TRBJ2-7,TGTGCCAGCAGCTCACAGGGCCCCTCCTACGAGCAGTACTTC,CASSSQGPSYEQYF
TRBD1,TRBV4-2,-,TRBJ1-6,TGTGCCAGCAGCCCCGGACAGGGACGATATTCACCCCTCCACTTT,CASSPGQGRYSPLHF
-,TRBV7-9,-,TRBJ2-5,TGTGCCAGCATAGGGGTCAGGGAAGAGACCCAGTACTTC,CASIGVREETQYF
TRBD1,TRBV27,-,TRBJ1-4,TGTGCCAGCAGACGAAGTGACAGGGCAGAAAATGAAAAACTGTTTTTT,CASRRSDRAENEKLFF
-,TRBV5-5,-,TRBJ2-1,TGTGCCAGCAGCGTGGAGACTTTGCAGTTCTTC,CASSVETLQFF
TRBD1,TRBV29-1,once,TRBJ1-1,TGCAGCGTTGCAGGGGACAGGGGGGTGAACACTGAAGCTTTCTTT,CSVAGDRGVNTEAFF
TRBD2,TRBV6-5,once,TRBJ2-7,TGTGCCAGCAGTTACACTAGCGGGGGGTACGAGCAGTACTTC,CASSYTSGGYEQYF
-,TRBV7-6,-,TRBJ1-5,TGTGCCAGCAGCCTACCTGGGGAGTCCCAGCATTTT,CASSLPGESQHF
-,TRBV18,few,TRBJ2-7,TGTGCCAGCTCATCGACAGCGGCGGGGGCCGAGCAGTACTTC,CASSSTAAGAEQYF
-,TRBV7-9,-,TRBJ1-2,TGTGCCAGCAGCTCCCAGGGGAGGAACTATGGCTACACCTTC,CASSSQGRNYGYTF
-,TRBV5-6,-,TRBJ2-1,TGTGCCAGCACCTGGGGGAGCGGTGGGGGGACTCACTACAATGAGCAGTTCTTC,CASTWGSGGGTHYNEQFF
TRBD1,TRBV19,-,TRBJ1-1,TGTGCCAGTAGTATGGGACGACAGGGTATGGTCTCTGCTGAAGCTTTCTTT,CASSMGRQGMVSAEAFF
TRBD2,TRBV6-1,-,TRBJ2-3,TGTGCCAGCAGTGAGCGACTAGCTTTACGAGATACGCAGTATTTT,CASSERLALRDTQYF
-,TRBV19,-,TRBJ2-7,TGTGCCAGTAGTATAGGTGAACTAACCTACGAGCAGTACTTC,CASSIGELTYEQYF
-,TRBV19,-,TRBJ1-5,TGTGCCAGTTCTTTAGGCAATCAGCCCCAGCATTTT,CASSLGNQPQHF
TRBD1,TRBV10-3,-,TRBJ1-4,TGTGCCACGGGACAGGGGGCTACTGAAAAACTGTTTTTT,CATGQGATEKLFF
-,TRBV5-1,medium-sized,TRBJ2-2,TGCGCCGGCCTGGCGCCCACCGGGGAGCTGTTTTTT,CAGLAPTGELFF
TRBD1,TRBV14,medium-sized,TRBJ2-5,TGTGCCAGCAGGAGGGACAGATCCCAGTACTTC,CASRRDRSQYF
-,TRBV10-3,once,TRBJ1-1,TGTGCCATCAGTGAGTGGGGGCCGGGCACTGAAGCTTTCTTT,CAISEWGPGTEAFF
-,TRBV6-6,-,TRBJ1-2,TGTGCCAGCAGTTACCTTCTGGGGGCGGGGGGCTACACCTTC,CASSYLLGAGGYTF
-,TRBV6-1,-,TRBJ1-1,TGTGCCAGCAGTTTCAAGGGATCGAACACTGAAGCTTTCTTT,CASSFKGSNTEAFF
-,TRBV15,-,TRBJ2-1,TGTGCCACCAGCAGAGATAAAGGGTATCACTCCTACAATGAGCAGTTCTTC,CATSRDKGYHSYNEQFF
TRBD2,TRBV5-1,-,TRBJ2-1,TGCGCCAGCAGACCTCCGGGAGCGGGGGGGCCGGGAAATGAGCAGTTCTTC,CASRPPGAGGPGNEQFF
TRBD1,TRBV29-1,-,TRBJ1-1,TGCAGCGTTCAAACCGGGACAGGGATCACTGAAGCTTTCTTT,CSVQTGTGITEAFF
-,TRBV5-4,-,TRBJ2-7,TGTGCCAGCAGCTTGACGGGGGTCGAGCAGTACTTC,CASSLTGVEQYF
TRBD1,TRBV6-6,-,TRBJ2-3,TGTGCCAGCAGTTACTCGGACAGGTTGGAGGATACGCAGTATTTT,CASSYSDRLEDTQYF
TRBD2,TRBV7-2,-,TRBJ2-7,TGTGCCAGCAGCCCCCATGCAGTCCTAGCGGGAGTTCCCGAGCAGTACTTC,CASSPHAVLAGVPEQYF
-,TRBV7-6,-,TRBJ2-1,TGTGCCAGCAGCCAACCCTGGCCCAATGAGCAGTTCTTC,CASSQPWPNEQFF
-,TRBV7-8,-,TRBJ1-5,TGTGCCAGCAGCTTAGGTAGTGACGCCCAGCATTTT,CASSLGSDAQHF
-,TRBV9,few,TRBJ2-6,TGTGCCAGCAGCGTCGGGGGTGGGGCCAACGTCCTGACTTTC,CASSVGGGANVLTF
-,TRBV5-1,-,TRBJ1-4,TGCGCCAGCAGCTCCACGGAGGGCTACAATGAAAAACTGTTTTTT,CASSSTEGYNEKLFF
-,TRBV11-1,-,TRBJ2-7,TGTGCCAGCAGCCCACGTACAGGGTTCTACGAGCAGTACTTC,CASSPRTGFYEQYF
TRBD1,TRBV10-3,once,TRBJ2-4,TGTGCCACCCGGAGCGACAGGGCGACCATTCAGTACTTC,CATRSDRATIQYF
-,TRBV6-1,once,TRBJ1-2,TGTGCCAGCAGTGAAGGACAGGCCCCCTATGGCTACACCTTC,CASSEGQAPYGYTF
-,TRBV5-5,few,TRBJ2-7,TGTGCCAGCAGCTTGGAAGTAGGAGCCTACGAGCAGTACTTC,CASSLEVGAYEQYF
TRBD1,TRBV6-9,-,TRBJ2-1,TGTGCCAGCAGTTTCAGACAGGGTCTCAATGAGCAGTTCTTC,CASSFRQGLNEQFF
TRBD1,TRBV6-1,-,TRBJ1-3,TGTGCCAGCAGTGCGAAACCGGGACAGGCCTCTGGAAACACCATATATTTT,CASSAKPGQASGNTIYF
TRBD1,TRBV28,medium-sized,TRBJ2-7,TGTGCCAGCAGGCTCCCGGGACAGGACGAGCAGTACTTC,CASRLPGQDEQYF
TRBD1,TRBV7-6,-,TRBJ1-2,TGTGCCAGCAGTTTTACGGGACAGGGAATCGACTATGGCTACACCTTC,CASSFTGQGIDYGYTF
TRBD2,TRBV7-3,-,TRBJ2-5,TGTGCCAGCAGCCGCGGGGGGGCAGGGGAAGAGACCCAGTACTTC,CASSRGGAGEETQYF
-,TRBV28,few,TRBJ2-5,TGTGCCAGCAGTTCCAGAACCGCCCTACAAGAGACCCAGTACTTC,CASSSRTALQETQYF
-,TRBV19,-,TRBJ1-2,TGTGCCAGTAGTATAGCCCCGGAAAACTATGGCTACACCTTC,CASSIAPENYGYTF
TRBD2,TRBV7-2,-,TRBJ2-1,TGTGCCAGCAGCTTGGATGCCAGCGGGAGATCGAATGAGCAGTTCTTC,CASSLDASGRSNEQFF
-,TRBV6-5,-,TRBJ1-2,TGTGCCAGCAGTTACTCGAGGCAGGGCAACCGACACACCTTC,CASSYSRQGNRHTF
-,TRBV13,-,TRBJ2-2,TGTGCCAGCAGCTATAGCGGGAACACCGGGGAGCTGTTTTTT,CASSYSGNTGELFF